This T cell receptor (beta chain) originates from a study of blood T cell repertoires in COVID-19 (TCRdb year 2020). Study-level background: Samples from collaborators originated in the United States, Italy and Spain and spanned both the acute and convalescent phases of COVID-19. The prospective study material was composed of cDNA or gDNA derived from T cells, B-cell-depleted T cells, or PBMCs. The dataset comprised deeply sampled blood TCRbeta repertoires from subjects exposed to, actively infected with, or recovered from COVID-19. The repertoires were released in a freely available public database meant as a resource for research on the immune response to SARS-CoV-2. The samples were drawn from two sources: the first 160 participants of the ongoing ImmuneRACE study, and 1,200 or so subjects contributed by 6 global collaborators. The sample metadata nearly always contained a de-identified subject ID, COVID-19 status, age in years and sex. Where available, HLA class I and class II types were taken from metadata supplied by the sample provider and were not determined by assay-based typing.

Beyond this particular receptor, the publication reports: The quantity of clinical and demographic metadata differed by source and by participant and was supplied without curation.

Comment on this clone: This clone's antigen is unknown. Base qualities are missing; no much larger clone stands one base away.

TCRbeta CDR3 regions were amplified from genomic DNA by means of the immunoSEQ Assay, a bias-controlled multiplex PCR. Concerning the study's data processing: The number of nucleated cells in each sample was estimated from the amplification of reference gene primers within the assay. To quantify the absolute abundance of each unique TCRbeta CDR3 rearrangement, sequence reads were collapsed and filtered. Productive Simpson clonality was computed per sample as the square root of Simpson's diversity index over productive rearrangements. TCRdb obtained this table from immuneACCESS and retained in-frame rearrangements with V and J assigned. These tables miss some clones; where compared with another copy, unresolved V genes account for less than half of the shortfall, and the remainder is unexplained. The V and J calls and clone size were taken over from that table, and D and trimming were inferred from the DNA. This sample comprises some 100,000 clones, 70% to 80% of them detected only once. 12% of the sample comes from the top ten.

Each collaborating institution followed its own protocols to collect whole blood in K2EDTA tubes. For TCRbeta analysis, collaborators shipped samples in one of three forms: frozen whole blood, isolated PBMCs, or DNA extracted from either of those sample types. From V the trimming removes 5 bases and from J it removes 3 bases, while the gene matches leave 5 bases of the junction unaccounted for. The CDR3 contains 16 residues, cysteine and phenylalanine counted. This entry keeps only the CDR3 DNA: 48 bases, framed from base 1. CDR1 and CDR2 (SNHLY, FYNNEI) derive from the germline V gene. The sample comprised peripheral blood. The origin of this receptor is a woman in her sixties or seventies with acute or convalescent COVID-19. This receptor chain uses TRBV2 and TRBJ1-5; TRBD1 lines up with 12 middle nucleotides. Here the CDR3 is given as CASSFPGQGANQPQHF. At the DNA level, the sequence is TGTGCCAGCAGTTTCCCGGGACAGGGGGCCAATCAGCCCCAGCATTTT.